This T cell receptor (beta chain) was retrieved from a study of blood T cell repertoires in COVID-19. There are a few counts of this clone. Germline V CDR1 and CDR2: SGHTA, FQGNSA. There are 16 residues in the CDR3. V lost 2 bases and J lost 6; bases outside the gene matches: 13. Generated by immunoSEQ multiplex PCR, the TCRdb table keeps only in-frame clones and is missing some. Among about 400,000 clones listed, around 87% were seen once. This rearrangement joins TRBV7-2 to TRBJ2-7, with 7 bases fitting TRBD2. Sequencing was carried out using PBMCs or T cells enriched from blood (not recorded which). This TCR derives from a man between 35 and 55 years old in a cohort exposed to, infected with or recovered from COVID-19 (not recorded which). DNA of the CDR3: TGTGCCAGCAGCTTAATTGTTGGAGTCGGGGGGAGCGAGCAGTACTTC. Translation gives CASSLIVGVGGSEQYF.